This TCR beta chain comes out of a study of vaccination effects on CD4 cells after COVID-19. Study details: Everyone in the study got two shots of either the BNT162b2 or mRNA-1273 vaccine. Study-wide results and limits: Convalescent patients numbered few in the study; early post-infection timepoints were missing entirely.

Germline assignment: CDR1 SGHDT and CDR2 YYEEEE. CDR3 length: 15 amino acids. Trimming pared 2 bases from V and 5 bases from J, leaving 14 bases between. With respect to this clone: Its antigen remains unidentified.

Assay used: immunoSEQ multiplex PCR; TCRdb lists only in-frame clones, some missing. The sample includes 45,000 to 60,000 clones, roughly 80% seen only once; the top ten take approximately 3%. Cells that had been cultured for 9 to 10 days were the source of isolated CD4+ T cells. On day 3 and again on day 7, half the medium was replaced with IL-2 medium. The J gene is TRBJ2-1, the V gene TRBV5-6; possibly TRBD1 for D (5 bases). This sample comprised CD4+ T cells from PBMCs cultured without peptide, obtained before COVID-19 vaccination. This sequence originates from a human donor who received a COVID-19 vaccine. The CDR3: CASSLFSGLDNEQFF. The DNA of the CDR3 is TGTGCCAGCAGCTTATTCTCAGGGTTGGACAATGAGCAGTTCTTC.